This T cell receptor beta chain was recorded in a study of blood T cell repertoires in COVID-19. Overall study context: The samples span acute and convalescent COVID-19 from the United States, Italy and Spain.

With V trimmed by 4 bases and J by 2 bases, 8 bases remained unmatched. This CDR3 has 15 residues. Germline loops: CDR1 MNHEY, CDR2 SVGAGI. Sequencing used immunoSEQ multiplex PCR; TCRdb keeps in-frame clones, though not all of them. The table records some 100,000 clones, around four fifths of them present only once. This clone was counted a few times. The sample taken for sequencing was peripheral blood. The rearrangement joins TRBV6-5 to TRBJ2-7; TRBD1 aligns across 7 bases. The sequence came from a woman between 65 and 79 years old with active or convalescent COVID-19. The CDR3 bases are TGTGCCAGCAGTTCTCCCCGGGACAGCACCTACGAGCAGTACTTC. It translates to CASSSPRDSTYEQYF.